This record looks at one T cell receptor (beta chain) sequence and its context. This sample stems from a study of blood T cell repertoires in COVID-19. About the study: COVID-19 samples, acute and convalescent, were from the United States, Italy and Spain. In each case, the material was cDNA or gDNA derived from T cells, B-cell-depleted T cells, or PBMCs.

Original analysis: Reference gene primers were amplified, and this amplification served to estimate nucleated cell counts. Libraries were prepared by immunoSEQ multiplex PCR; TCRdb keeps only in-frame clonotypes and omits some of them. D and trimming come from the DNA, and the V and J calls and clone size come from that table. Counted here are approximately 100,000 clones, about four fifths occurring once; the ten biggest clones make up around 9.3%. CDR1 SQVTM and CDR2 ANQGSEA come from the germline V gene. This CDR3 comprises 12 residues. J lost 6 bases, V lost 4 bases, and 6 bases had no gene match.

This chain joins TRBV29-1 and TRBJ2-7, with 7 bases matching TRBD1. Sequencing was performed on peripheral blood. The TCR was taken from a human donor in a cohort sampled during active COVID-19. Written as DNA, the CDR3 is TGCAGCGTTGGTACGACAGGGCTCGAGCAGTACTTC. Protein: CSVGTTGLEQYF.